One sample yielded the 4 T cell receptor beta chains listed below, sequenced in a study of OX40 agonist ivuxolimab in advanced cancers. Preparation of the library involved the immunoSEQ multiplex PCR assay. In its TCRdb copy, this immuneACCESS table keeps in-frame sequences only and misses some clones. Where compared with another copy, unresolved V genes explain less than half of these, and the others have no known cause. A total of tens of thousands of clones appear in this sample, 65% to 85% of them only once. Jointly, the top ten make up around 30% of the sample. Sequencing was performed on CD4+ or CD8+ T cells sorted from blood, taken in a trial of the OX40 agonist ivuxolimab. The receptors derive from an adult with an advanced solid tumor such as melanoma, head and neck, liver or kidney cancer.

The chain is built from TRBV7-2 and TRBJ2-7, with TRBD2 matching 13 bases. CDR3 length equals 16 residues. Trimming at V came to 4 bases and at J to 4 bases, leaving 7 bases not matched to a gene. Germline values: CDR1 SGHTA, CDR2 FQGNSA. CDR3 in DNA: TGTGCCAGCAGCTCGTTGACTAGCGGGAGGACTTACGAGCAGTACTTC. Its protein product is CASSSLTSGRTYEQYF.

The chain joins TRBV11-3 to TRBJ2-4; 8 bases line up with TRBD1. The CDR3 has 15 amino acids. The germline V gene has CDR1 SGHNT and CDR2 YENEEA. V shed 5 bases and J 5 bases; nucleotides not matched to a gene: 8. The CDR3 protein is CASSLQGVDENIQYF. CDR3 bases: TGTGCCAGCAGCCTACAGGGGGTGGACGAAAACATTCAGTACTTC.

This sequence joins TRBV10-3 and TRBJ2-5; TRBD2 matches 12 bases. The germline V gene encodes CDR1 ENHRY and CDR2 SYGVKD. With V trimmed by 6 bases and J by 4 bases, 6 bases remained unmatched. The CDR3 extends over 15 amino acids. CDR3 region: CAISRLAGDLETQYF. In DNA form, the CDR3 reads TGTGCCATCAGCCGACTAGCGGGGGATTTAGAGACCCAGTACTTC.

This clone was counted between two and nine times. The chain employs TRBV7-6 and TRBJ1-4; 9 nucleotides align to TRBD1. The CDR3 consists of 16 residues. Losses at the gene ends were 2 bases for V and 7 bases for J; bases not matched to a gene: 8. CDR1 and CDR2 (germline): SGHVS, FNYEAQ. The CDR3 DNA is TGTGCCAGCAGCTTATCGGCGGGACAGGGCTCTGAAAAACTGTTTTTT. Translation: CASSLSAGQGSEKLFF.